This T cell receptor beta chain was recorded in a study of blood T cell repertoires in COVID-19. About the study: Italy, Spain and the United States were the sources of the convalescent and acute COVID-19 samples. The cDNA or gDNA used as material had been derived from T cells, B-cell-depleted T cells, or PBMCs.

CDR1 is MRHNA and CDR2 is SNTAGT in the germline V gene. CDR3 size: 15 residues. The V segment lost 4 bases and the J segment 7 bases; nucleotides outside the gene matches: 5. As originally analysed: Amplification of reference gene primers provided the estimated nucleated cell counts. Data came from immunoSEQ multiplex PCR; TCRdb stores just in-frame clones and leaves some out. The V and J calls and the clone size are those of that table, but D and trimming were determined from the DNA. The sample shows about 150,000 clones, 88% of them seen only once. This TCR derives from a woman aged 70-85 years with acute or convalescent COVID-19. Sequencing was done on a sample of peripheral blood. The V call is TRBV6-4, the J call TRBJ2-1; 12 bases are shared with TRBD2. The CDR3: CASSGRLAGVNEQFF. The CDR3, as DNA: TGTGCCAGCAGTGGTAGACTAGCGGGGGTTAATGAGCAGTTCTTC.